The 17 T cell receptor beta chains presented below share a single source sample, sequenced in a study of vaccination and CD4 T cells after COVID-19. No antigen is known for these receptors. At the Johns Hopkins FTIC core, DNA taken from cultured CD4+ T cells was sequenced by way of the Oncomine TCR Beta short-read assay. Genomic DNA was taken out of cultured CD4+ T cells by extraction. MiXCR, applied by TCRdb to the PCR reads, yields one record per CDR3 protein. The sample yields thousands of distinct CDR3 sequences, approximately 35% seen once. Treatment noted: roughly ten-day PBMC culture with coronavirus spike peptide pools or control peptides (ViraFEST assay). Collection of the unexposed donor's CD4+ T cells took place before the COVID-19 pandemic (2011-2018). Input material: CD4+ T cells from blood, cultured in vitro. Source of these receptors: a human donor in good health.

Only a few counts were recorded for this clonotype. The chain is built from TRBV6-1 and TRBJ1-2; unclear D gene. Trimming took off 3 bases at V and 5 bases at J, with 10 bases between the two ends. The CDR3 extends over 13 amino acids. Germline V CDR1 and CDR2: MNHNS, SASEGT. In DNA, the CDR3 is TGTGCCAGCAGTGATAGTGGACTTTATGGCTACACCTTC. This sequence encodes CASSDSGLYGYTF.

This clonotype has more than one count but fewer than ten. V usage is TRBV28 and J usage is TRBJ1-5; a possible D gene is TRBD1 (6 bases). The CDR3 runs 21 residues. Looked up from germline, CDR1 is MDHEN and CDR2 is SYDVKM. With 0 bases removed from V and 0 bases from J, the gap between germline ends came to 24 bases. The CDR3 sequence is CASSLWAGGGPGDYSNQPQHF. In DNA, the CDR3 is TGTGCCAGCAGTTTATGGGCCGGAGGGGGGCCAGGGGATTATAGCAATCAGCCCCAGCATTTT.

The chain uses TRBV20-1 and TRBJ1-2; D remains ambiguous. CDR1 DFQATT and CDR2 SNEGSKA come from the germline V gene (reference sequence). V was trimmed by 5 bases and J by 2 bases, leaving 3 bases between them. This CDR3 comprises 10 residues. The CDR3 spells CSAPNYGYTF. The CDR3 DNA sequence: TGCAGTGCTCCCAACTATGGCTACACCTTC.

Only a few counts were recorded for this clonotype. V usage is TRBV7-3 and J usage is TRBJ2-5, with D possibly matching TRBD1 (5 bases). Deletions cut 3 bases from V and 4 bases from J, with 15 bases between. CDR3 length: 15 amino acids. The germline V gene has CDR1 SGHTA and CDR2 FQGTGA. CDR3 DNA: TGTGCCAGCAGCTTGGGGCGCACCTTCACAGAGACCCAGTACTTC. This codes for CASSLGRTFTETQYF.

The chain links TRBV7-9 to TRBJ1-4; no clear D gene. The CDR3 is 12 amino acids. Germline V gives CDR1 SEHNR, CDR2 FQNEAQ (reference sequence). Trimming shortened V by 5 bases and J by 7 bases, and 8 bases separated the two germline ends. CDR3 sequence reads: CASSQPGEKLFF. Here the CDR3 DNA reads TGTGCCAGCAGCCAACCGGGTGAAAAACTGTTTTTT.

This chain joins TRBV2 and TRBJ1-5; 7 positions match TRBD1. This CDR3 has 15 amino acids. The junction had 9 bases not matched to a gene; V was cut back by 6 bases and J by 4 bases. CDR1 is SNHLY and CDR2 is FYNNEI in the germline V gene. The CDR3 loop reads CASRADRAPNQPQHF. CDR3 nucleotides: TGTGCCAGCAGGGCAGACAGGGCCCCTAATCAGCCCCAGCATTTT.

The sample holds a few counts of this clonotype. V and J are TRBV9 and TRBJ2-1; D remains ambiguous. Germline CDR1 and CDR2: SGDLS and YYNGEE. This CDR3 is built from 14 residues. The V end lost 3 bases, the J end lost 6 bases, and 13 bases lay between the germline ends. CDR3 sequence: CASSAWLDGNEQFF. In nucleotides, the CDR3 is TGTGCCAGCAGCGCCTGGCTCGACGGCAATGAGCAGTTCTTC.

As DNA, the CDR3 is TGTGCCAGCAGCCTAGGTCGGAACACTGAAGCTTTCTTT. Translation gives CASSLGRNTEAFF. This sequence joins TRBV7-9 and TRBJ1-1; D unclear. CDR1 SEHNR and CDR2 FQNEAQ come from the germline V gene (reference sequence). The CDR3 sequence is 13 residues long. V was cut by 5 bases and J by 1 base, with 8 bases left in between.

V usage is TRBV29-1 and J usage is TRBJ2-7; D not certain. CDR1 is SQVTM, CDR2 ANQGSEA, per germline. CDR3 length equals 11 residues. The V end was cut by 5 bases, the J end by 3 bases, with 8 bases between. In DNA, the CDR3 is TGCAGCGTTCTAGTGAACTACGAGCAGTACTTC. Encoded protein: CSVLVNYEQYF.

In its sample, this clonotype was seen a few times. CDR3 coding DNA: TGTGCCAGCAAACTGGGGATTACGAGCGGGAACACCATATATTTT. Its protein product is CASKLGITSGNTIYF. The genes are TRBV4-2 and TRBJ1-3, with D hard to call. The CDR3 runs 15 residues. Trimming pared 7 bases from V and 7 bases from J, leaving 20 bases between. The V gene's germline CDR1 is LGHNA and CDR2 YNFKEQ.

The chain joins TRBV15 to TRBJ1-4, with 10 bases lining up with TRBD1. CDR3 size: 14 residues. Germline-derived CDR1 and CDR2 are LNHNV and YYDKDF (reference sequence). The J segment lost 8 bases and the V segment lost 3 bases, leaving 3 bases of the junction unmatched. The CDR3 region has the DNA TGTGCCACCAGCAGGGGACAGGGGAAGGAAAAACTGTTTTTT. Amino acid sequence: CATSRGQGKEKLFF.

This clonotype came up a few times. The chain recombines TRBV6-2 or TRBV6-3 with TRBJ1-5; no reliable D call. The V and J ends lost 8 bases and 7 bases respectively, with 12 bases between them. Germline CDR1 MNHEY, CDR2 SVGEGT. The CDR3 spans 12 residues. The CDR3 coding sequence is TGTGCCAGCGTTGGCGGCGGACAGCCCCAGCATTTT. Its translation: CASVGGGQPQHF.

This clonotype occurred a few times. This sequence joins TRBV6-2 or TRBV6-3 and TRBJ1-1; the match to TRBD1 covers 7 bases. Germline V gives CDR1 MNHEY, CDR2 SVGEGT. The ends lost 4 bases at V and 0 bases at J; junction bases unmatched: 5. CDR3 size: 15 residues. The CDR3 nucleotides read TGTGCCAGCAGTTCCCGGACAGGCATGAACACTGAAGCTTTCTTT. Amino acids: CASSSRTGMNTEAFF.

The chain recombines TRBV28 with TRBJ2-5; the D call may be TRBD1 or TRBD2 (5 bases each). The V end was cut by 5 bases, the J end by 3 bases, with 19 bases between. CDR3 length: 16 residues. Germline CDR1 is MDHEN and CDR2 is SYDVKM. The CDR3, as DNA: TGTGCCAGCAGTACACAAGCTCTTGGGGGAAAAGAGACCCAGTACTTC. Amino acid sequence: CASSTQALGGKETQYF.

Here the CDR3 reads CASSSSAGTGIETQYF. The CDR3 DNA follows: TGTGCCAGCAGTTCCTCCGCCGGGACAGGGATTGAGACCCAGTACTTC. The J gene is TRBJ2-5, the V gene TRBV28, with 9 nucleotides matching TRBD1. The J segment lost 5 bases and the V segment lost 4 bases, leaving 11 bases of the junction unmatched. Germline V CDR1 and CDR2: MDHEN, SYDVKM. This CDR3 is built from 16 residues.

J is TRBJ2-7 and V is TRBV7-2, with D uncertain. Germline V gene lookup returns CDR1 SGHTA and CDR2 FQGNSA. Trimming removed 6 bases at V and 2 bases at J, with 14 bases between. The CDR3 contains 14 residues. The DNA for the CDR3 is TGTGCCAGCAGTTTCACCCCAGGCACCTACGAGCAGTACTTC. Protein product: CASSFTPGTYEQYF.

This clonotype was picked up a small number of times. V is TRBV10-3 and J is TRBJ2-7, with a tentative D call TRBD2 (5 bases). CDR3 length equals 13 residues. Germline V gene lookup returns CDR1 ENHRY and CDR2 SYGVKD. Trimming cost V 4 bases and J 3 bases, with 10 bases left between them. The CDR3 is CAISAPGNYEQYF. The CDR3, as DNA: TGTGCCATCAGTGCCCCGGGGAACTACGAGCAGTACTTC.